This entry lists 15 T cell receptor beta chains sequenced from one sample in a study of neoadjuvant anti-PD-1 for oral cavity cancer. Assay used: immunoSEQ multiplex PCR; TCRdb lists only in-frame clones, some missing. The table shows 75,000 or so clones, with under 85% occurring only once. Sequences were derived from PBMCs, sampled before nivolumab (anti-PD-1) treatment. These TCRs come from a person aged 35 to 85 with oral cavity squamous cell carcinoma.

In DNA form, the CDR3 reads TGTGCCATCAGTGAGTCCGGAGCTAACTATGGCTACACCTTC. This translates into CAISESGANYGYTF. This chain joins TRBV10-3 and TRBJ1-2, with D uncertain. Germline CDR1 ENHRY, CDR2 SYGVKD. V was trimmed by 0 bases and J by 0 bases, leaving 5 bases between them. The CDR3 extends over 14 amino acids.

The chain joins TRBV11-3 to TRBJ2-2; D gene uncertain. V lost 3 bases and J lost 8, with 13 bases in between. Germline V gene sequence: CDR1 SGHNT, CDR2 YENEEA. The CDR3 contains 14 residues. CDR3 in DNA: TGTGCCAGCAGCTTCAATCCGGGCTCGGGGGAGCTGTTTTTT. Translation gives CASSFNPGSGELFF.

The rearrangement links TRBV2 to TRBJ2-7; 8 nucleotides line up with TRBD1. Trimming took 6 bases from V and 5 from J; bases not matched to a gene: 12. The CDR3 runs to 15 residues. The V gene's germline CDR1 is SNHLY and CDR2 FYNNEI. The CDR3 is CASRTQGAQTNEQYF. Written as DNA, the CDR3 is TGTGCCAGCAGGACCCAGGGGGCCCAGACCAACGAGCAGTACTTC.

This clone has more than one count but fewer than ten. The chain links TRBV5-1 to TRBJ2-1; possibly TRBD1 for D (6 bases). V was shortened by 5 bases and J by 0 bases, with 18 bases between the two germline ends. The CDR3 runs to 17 residues. Germline V gives CDR1 SGHRS, CDR2 YFSETQ. CDR3 in amino acids: CASRFEDRWSSYNEQFF. The CDR3 nucleotides are TGCGCCAGCAGGTTCGAAGACAGGTGGAGCTCCTACAATGAGCAGTTCTTC.

Regarding this clone: One end of the junction does not line up with germline, which may come from a read error. V is TRBV7-7 and J is TRBJ1-1; no firm D call. Germline lookup yields CDR1 SSHAT and CDR2 FNYEAQ (reference sequence). This CDR3 comprises 13 residues. The CDR3 is CASSQELNTEAFF. The CDR3 region has the DNA TGTGCTAGCAGCCAGGAGCTGAACACTGAAGCTTTCTTT. Based on the CDR3 plus reference TRBV7-7 and TRBJ1-1, the full variable domain is GAGVSQSPRYKVTKRGQDVTLRCDPISSHATLYWYQQALGQGPEFLTYFNYEAQPDKSGLPSDRFSAERPEGSISTLTIQRTEQRDSAMYRCASSQELNTEAFFGQGTRLTVV.

V and J are TRBV7-3 and TRBJ2-2, with D unresolved. Germline V gene data show CDR1 as SGHTA and CDR2 as FQGTGA. Trimming pared 5 bases from V and 0 bases from J, leaving 19 bases between. CDR3 length: 18 residues. The CDR3 loop is CASSPQGVSFANTGELFF. DNA for the CDR3: TGTGCCAGCAGCCCCCAAGGAGTTTCGTTCGCGAACACCGGGGAGCTGTTTTTT.

This chain uses TRBV9 with TRBJ1-1, with D hard to call. Germline V gene sequence: CDR1 SGDLS, CDR2 YYNGEE. The ends were cut back, 3 bases at V and 6 bases at J, with 15 bases in the middle. This CDR3 is 14 amino acids long. Here the CDR3 DNA reads TGTGCCAGCAGCGGATTAGAGGGAAGGTCTGAAGCTTTCTTT. It encodes CASSGLEGRSEAFF.

The chain uses TRBV5-1 and TRBJ1-4; D is uncertain. Germline assignment: CDR1 SGHRS and CDR2 YFSETQ. This CDR3 has 13 residues. V lost 4 bases to trimming and J lost 8 bases, with 12 bases between them. The CDR3 loop reads CASSLPGREKLFF. The CDR3 region has the DNA TGCGCCAGCAGCCTCCCGGGGAGGGAAAAACTGTTTTTT.

By its share, this clone is medium-sized. The CDR3 loop reads CASSSRDRRNEQFF. CDR3 in DNA: TGTGCCAGCAGTTCCCGGGACAGACGCAATGAGCAGTTCTTC. The J gene is TRBJ2-1, the V gene TRBV28, with 7 bases identical to TRBD1. Germline V gene lookup returns CDR1 MDHEN and CDR2 SYDVKM. Unmatched junction bases numbered 6, after V lost 4 bases and J lost 6 bases. The CDR3 covers 14 residues.

With regard to this clone: The DNA is omitted, as the CDR3 cannot be located on it reliably, and the CDR3 follows TCRdb's listing. The CDR3 reads CASSTSGLAIPDRYF. The rearrangement joins TRBV6-5 to TRBJ2-3; TRBD2, the table's D call, lacks a check against the DNA. The CDR3 has 15 residues if both end residues are counted. Germline CDR1 MNHEY, CDR2 SVGAGI.

This rearrangement joins TRBV5-1 to TRBJ2-5; D is undetermined. Germline V lookup: CDR1 SGHRS, CDR2 YFSETQ. The CDR3 is 16 amino acids. The germline V and J ends were trimmed by 4 bases and 2 bases, with 18 bases remaining between them. CDR3 sequence reads: CASSPSGRYPQETQYF. Here the CDR3 DNA reads TGCGCCAGCAGCCCCAGTGGCAGGTATCCACAAGAGACCCAGTACTTC.

V and J are TRBV19 and TRBJ2-1, with 9 nucleotides matching TRBD1. J gave up 8 bases and V 7 bases, and 9 bases lay outside the gene matches. This CDR3 is 14 amino acids long. Germline V gene data show CDR1 as LNHDA and CDR2 as SQIVND (reference sequence). CDR3 DNA: TGTGCCAGTACCCCGGGACAGGGTAACTATGAGCAGTTCTTC. Translating gives CASTPGQGNYEQFF.

This clone turned up a few times. The chain links TRBV7-9 to TRBJ2-3, with D hard to call. The germline V and J ends were trimmed by 1 base and 4 bases, with 3 bases remaining between them. Germline CDR1 is SEHNR and CDR2 is FQNEAQ (reference sequence). CDR3 length equals 12 residues. DNA of the CDR3: TGTGCCAGCAGCTTAGGGCCAGATACGCAGTATTTT. Translated, it gives CASSLGPDTQYF.

This clone occurred a few times. The V call is TRBV28, the J call TRBJ1-2, with 7 bases identical to TRBD1. Trimming took 10 bases from V and 8 from J; bases not matched to a gene: 19. Germline V gene data show CDR1 as MDHEN and CDR2 as SYDVKM. This CDR3 contains 15 residues. The CDR3: CATAPPTGARYGYTF. The CDR3 DNA reads as TGTGCCACCGCACCCCCCACAGGGGCGCGTTACGGCTACACCTTC.

This chain joins TRBV7-3 and TRBJ2-2; D unresolved. V was clipped by 0 bases and J by 14 bases, with 10 bases between them. Germline V lookup: CDR1 SGHTA, CDR2 FQGTGA. The CDR3 contains 12 residues. CDR3 loop: CASSLTVGPLFF. The CDR3 DNA reads TGTGCCAGCAGCTTAACGGTCGGGCCTCTGTTTTTT.